A single sample is the source of the 7 T cell receptor beta chains below, sequenced in a study of CD8 T cells in ankylosing spondylitis (dated by TCRdb to about 2017). On the study overall, not on this receptor specifically: A TCR beta motif made up of several highly homologous amino acid variants appeared to be characteristic of blood from ankylosing spondylitis patients.

Preparation of the library involved 5' RACE. The instrument given in TCRdb is Illumina HiSeq 2500. TCRdb passed the public sequencing reads through fastp at Q25 and MiXCR, retaining productive beta sequences. Each entry is one CDR3 protein sequence, shown with its most common DNA and genes. The sample contains 500,000 to 550,000 distinct CDR3 sequences, roughly 13% of them found a single time. The ten largest clones add up to 6.8% of the sample. These receptors are not linked to any known antigen. Sequenced material: blood, either unsorted or a sorted T cell fraction (not recorded which). The source is a male donor with ankylosing spondylitis.

The gene calls are TRBV24-1 and TRBJ2-1; 8 bases line up with TRBD1. V gave up 5 bases and J gave up 7 bases; unmatched junction bases: 9. CDR1 is KGHDR and CDR2 is SFDVKD in the germline V gene. This CDR3 contains 15 residues. The CDR3 region has the DNA TGTGCCACCAGTGTCGGACAGGGCTTTTCTAATGAGCAGTTCTTC. This codes for CATSVGQGFSNEQFF.

The rearrangement links TRBV18 to TRBJ2-1, with TRBD2 as a possible D gene (5 bases). V dropped 2 bases and J dropped 1 base, with 9 bases sitting between them. Germline V gene data show CDR1 as KGHSH and CDR2 as LQKENI. CDR3 size: 15 residues. The CDR3 bases are TGTGCCAGCTCACCAATCACGGGATCCTACAATGAGCAGTTCTTC. This encodes CASSPITGSYNEQFF. Full variable domain (rest looked up from reference TRBV18 and TRBJ2-1): NAGVMQNPRHLVRRRGQEARLRCSPMKGHSHVYWYRQLPEEGLKFMVYLQKENIIDESGMPKERFSAEFPKEGPSILRIQQVVRGDSAAYFCASSPITGSYNEQFFGPGTRLTVL.

This clonotype was seen more than once but under ten times. The chain recombines TRBV7-2 with TRBJ2-2; 8 nucleotides line up with TRBD1. Losses at the gene ends were 7 bases for V and 2 bases for J; bases not matched to a gene: 12. CDR3 size: 17 residues. The germline gives CDR1 SGHTA, CDR2 FQGNSA. CDR3 coding DNA: TGTGCCAGCACTCTGGGGGCAGGGGGCCCCAACACCGGGGAGCTGTTTTTT. Translated, it gives CASTLGAGGPNTGELFF.

This clonotype was observed a handful of times. The chain carries TRBV5-1 and TRBJ1-1; D gene unclear. This CDR3 contains 14 residues. Trimming removed 0 bases from V and 5 bases from J, with 11 bases in between. Looked up from germline, CDR1 is SGHRS and CDR2 is YFSETQ. DNA for the CDR3: TGCGCCAGCAGCTTGGCCCGGAGAGGGACTGAAGCTTTCTTT. This encodes CASSLARRGTEAFF. Full variable domain (remainder filled in from reference TRBV5-1 and TRBJ1-1): KAGVTQTPRYLIKTRGQQVTLSCSPISGHRSVSWYQQTPGQGLQFLFEYFSETQRNKGNFPGRFSGRQFSNSRSEMNVSTLELGDSALYLCASSLARRGTEAFFGQGTRLTVV.

V gene TRBV7-9 combines with J gene TRBJ2-7; D not certain. V dropped 11 bases and J dropped 9 bases, with 26 bases sitting between them. Germline CDR1 is SEHNR and CDR2 is FQNEAQ (reference sequence). There are 14 residues in the CDR3. The CDR3 DNA follows: TGTGCCGGAAGCTGGAGTATTACTCCCTCCGGGCAGTACTTC. Residues: CAGSWSITPSGQYF.

The chain employs TRBV27 and TRBJ2-7; 7 nucleotides agree with TRBD1. Per the germline V gene, CDR1 is MNHEY and CDR2 is SMNVEV (reference sequence). This CDR3 has 15 residues. V lost 3 bases to trimming and J lost 4 bases; unmatched junction nucleotides: 9. CDR3 DNA sequence: TGTGCCAGCAGTTTCCTTCGGGTCAGGGGGTACGAGCAGTACTTC. Protein product: CASSFLRVRGYEQYF.

The CDR3 region has the DNA TGTGCCAGCAGCTCAATGGACGGGGGCTACACCTTC. Protein: CASSSMDGGYTF. The chain carries TRBV7-9 and TRBJ1-2; D ambiguous. Trimming took off 4 bases at V and 8 bases at J, with 11 bases between the two ends. The CDR3 totals 12 residues. Germline assignment: CDR1 SEHNR and CDR2 FQNEAQ (reference sequence).